The 27 T cell receptor beta chains below come from one sample, sequenced in a study of T cells in Graves' hyperthyroidism and ophthalmopathy. Amplified TCR beta CDR3 regions derived from RNA transcripts. HTBI primers were the set used in a first-round RT-PCR of the TCR CDR3. Each CDR3 protein gets one entry after TCRdb re-called the multiplex PCR reads with MiXCR. The sample lists about 380,000 distinct CDR3 sequences, approximately 18% occurring once. Sequencing was carried out using blood. These receptors came from a man aged 18-30 years with Graves' ophthalmopathy.

This clonotype was detected ten times or more. The chain recombines TRBV11-2 with TRBJ2-3; weak D call: TRBD2 (5 bases). V lost 8 bases and J 1 base, leaving 10 bases between the germline ends. CDR1 is SGHAT and CDR2 is FQNNGV in the germline V gene. The CDR3 consists of 13 residues. The CDR3 nucleotides read TGTGCCAGCTCGGAGGCGGGCACAGATACGCAGTATTTT. It codes for CASSEAGTDTQYF.

V is TRBV24-1 and J is TRBJ2-3; 9 bases align to TRBD1. CDR1 and CDR2 (germline): KGHDR, SFDVKD. The CDR3 consists of 14 residues. Trimming cost V 8 bases and J 3 bases; bases outside gene matches: 5. CDR3 residues: CATTTGQGTDTQYF. CDR3 coding DNA: TGTGCCACCACTACGGGACAGGGAACAGATACGCAGTATTTT.

This clonotype was observed a few times. The chain has TRBV4-1 and TRBJ1-6; D is unclear. V was clipped by 5 bases and J by 7 bases, with 18 bases between them. The CDR3 extends over 16 amino acids. Germline CDR1 is MGHRA and CDR2 is YSYEKL. The CDR3 protein is CASSYRHYKANSPLHF. The CDR3, as DNA: TGCGCCAGCAGCTACCGGCACTACAAGGCAAATTCACCCCTCCACTTT.

CDR3 nucleotide sequence: TGTGCCAGCAGTAAACTAGCGGGAGGACACGGGGAGCTGTTTTTT. It is translated as CASSKLAGGHGELFF. V gene TRBV27 combines with J gene TRBJ2-2; 12 nucleotides align to TRBD2. This CDR3 has 15 amino acids. Germline-derived CDR1 and CDR2 are MNHEY and SMNVEV (reference sequence). The V gene end was trimmed by 5 bases and the J gene end by 7 bases; junction bases not matched to a gene: 5.

The chain links TRBV2 to TRBJ1-1; 7 nucleotides align to TRBD1. Unmatched junction bases numbered 11, after V lost 6 bases and J lost 1 base. The CDR3 runs 16 residues. Germline assignment: CDR1 SNHLY and CDR2 FYNNEI. CDR3 in amino acids: CASSAHRDSQNTEAFF. CDR3 nucleotide sequence: TGTGCCAGCAGCGCCCACCGGGACAGCCAGAACACTGAAGCTTTCTTT.

This clonotype showed up just once. A much bigger clone sits one base away, suggesting this may be a read error. The rearrangement joins TRBV12-3 or TRBV12-4 to TRBJ2-7; 11 positions agree with TRBD1. V trimming: 3 bases; J trimming: 9 bases; junction bases outside the gene matches: 13. This CDR3 contains 16 residues. CDR3 sequence (DNA): TGTGCCAGCAGTTTTGAATGGGACAGGGGGATAAGCGTGCAGTACTTC. This sequence encodes CASSFEWDRGISVQYF.

This clonotype was detected many times. The CDR3 sequence is CASSSERVSNNEQFF. CDR3 DNA sequence: TGTGCCAGCAGCTCCGAGCGGGTTTCCAACAATGAGCAGTTCTTC. This chain links TRBV7-9 with TRBJ2-1; D might be TRBD2 (6 bases). The V gene lost 4 bases and the J gene lost 5 bases, with 15 bases spanning the gap. Per the germline V gene, CDR1 is SEHNR and CDR2 is FQNEAQ (reference sequence). This CDR3 has 15 amino acids.

J is TRBJ1-4 and V is TRBV20-1, with 8 bases fitting TRBD1. V dropped 6 bases and J dropped 4; count of bases not matched to a gene: 13. CDR1 is DFQATT and CDR2 is SNEGSKA in the germline V gene (reference sequence). The length of the CDR3 is 16 residues. CDR3 residues: CSANDPQGQGNEKLFF. CDR3 nucleotides: TGCAGTGCCAACGACCCCCAAGGACAGGGTAATGAAAAACTGTTTTTT.

This chain connects TRBV27 to TRBJ2-7; weak D call: TRBD2 (5 bases). The germline V gene has CDR1 MNHEY and CDR2 SMNVEV (reference sequence). Deletions cut 2 bases from V and 0 bases from J, with 11 bases between. The CDR3 loop spans 15 amino acids. In DNA form, the CDR3 reads TGTGCCAGCAGTTTAGCGCCGGGGAGCTCCTACGAGCAGTACTTC. It codes for CASSLAPGSSYEQYF.

This clonotype was recorded at least ten times. The chain carries TRBV2 and TRBJ1-2, with 9 bases aligning to TRBD1. With 6 bases clipped from V and 6 bases from J, the junction kept 5 bases outside the gene matches. This CDR3 spans 13 amino acids. Germline V gene lookup returns CDR1 SNHLY and CDR2 FYNNEI. The CDR3 DNA sequence: TGTGCCAGCAGGTACGGGACAGGGAATGGCTACACCTTC. Translating it yields CASRYGTGNGYTF.

This clonotype was seen repeatedly, ten times or more. The chain has TRBV9 and TRBJ1-5, with 8 bases fitting TRBD1. Unmatched junction bases numbered 3, after V lost 3 bases and J lost 7 bases. Germline lookup yields CDR1 SGDLS and CDR2 YYNGEE. The length of the CDR3 is 13 residues. CDR3 DNA sequence: TGTGCCAGCAGCGCGGCAGGGGGCCAGCCCCAGCATTTT. Translating gives CASSAAGGQPQHF.

To note about this clonotype: This may come from a read error, since a much larger clone is one base off. The chain couples TRBV11-1 to TRBJ1-1; D not certain. Germline assignment: CDR1 SGHAT and CDR2 FQDESV (reference sequence). The V gene lost 3 bases and the J gene lost 1 base, with 9 bases spanning the gap. The CDR3 covers 14 residues. The CDR3 DNA reads as TGTGCCAGCAGCTTTGGCTGGGGGAACACTGAAGCTTTCTTT. The encoded protein is CASSFGWGNTEAFF.

This clonotype has at least ten counts. The chain recombines TRBV6-1 with TRBJ2-3, with D maybe TRBD1 (6 bases). Trimming removed 6 bases from V and 3 bases from J, with 22 bases in between. Per germline, CDR1 MNHNS and CDR2 SASEGT. This CDR3 is built from 17 residues. The CDR3 DNA follows: TGTGCCAGCAGGACACAGGGTTTGGGGCGCGGTACAGATACGCAGTATTTT. Its protein is CASRTQGLGRGTDTQYF.

This clonotype was counted between two and nine times. The chain combines TRBV5-4 with TRBJ1-5; tentatively, D is TRBD1 (6 bases). The CDR3 runs to 15 residues. Germline V gene data show CDR1 as SGHNT and CDR2 as YYREEE (reference sequence). V was cut by 0 bases and J by 7 bases, with 14 bases left in between. CDR3 sequence (DNA): TGTGCCAGCAGCTTGGATAAGGGGGGTGGCCAGCCCCAGCATTTT. This sequence encodes CASSLDKGGGQPQHF.

This clonotype occurred many times. The V gene is TRBV2, the J gene TRBJ2-3; 8 bases agree with TRBD2. Germline CDR1 and CDR2: SNHLY and FYNNEI. CDR3 length equals 16 residues. The V gene end was trimmed by 3 bases and the J gene end by 5 bases; junction bases not matched to a gene: 10. The CDR3 DNA sequence: TGTGCCAGCAGTGATTGGGTCGGGGGGGCCGGAGATACGCAGTATTTT. This codes for CASSDWVGGAGDTQYF.

This clonotype was seen at least ten times. The genes are TRBV2 and TRBJ2-2; D is perhaps TRBD2 (6 bases). V shed 2 bases and J shed 4 bases, with 14 bases lying between them. CDR1 is SNHLY, CDR2 FYNNEI, per germline. The CDR3 length is 16 residues. CDR3 DNA sequence: TGTGCCAGCAGTGAACCTGGCGGGGTCGGCACCGGGGAGCTGTTTTTT. This codes for CASSEPGGVGTGELFF.

The V call is TRBV28, the J call TRBJ2-7, with 7 bases matching TRBD2. The CDR3 sequence is 20 residues long. Germline CDR1 is MDHEN and CDR2 is SYDVKM. Trimming cost V 5 bases and J 0 bases; bases outside gene matches: 22. CDR3 region: CASSPTGGRWEGRSSYEQYF. The CDR3 nucleotides read TGTGCCAGCAGTCCTACGGGTGGGCGTTGGGAGGGAAGGAGCTCCTACGAGCAGTACTTC.

The rearrangement links TRBV12-3 or TRBV12-4 to TRBJ2-7, with a tentative D call TRBD1 (6 bases). The CDR3 extends over 13 amino acids. The V gene lost 5 bases and the J gene lost 6 bases, with 14 bases spanning the gap. The CDR3 region has the DNA TGTGCCAGCAGTACCCGGGACACCTGCGAGCAGTACTTC. Translation: CASSTRDTCEQYF.

This clonotype occurred many times. J is TRBJ2-7 and V is TRBV2; possible D gene TRBD2, 5 bases. CDR1 is SNHLY, CDR2 FYNNEI, per germline. The CDR3 runs 12 residues. V lost 4 bases, J lost 6 bases, and 10 bases lay in between. The CDR3: CASSVVRAEQYF. DNA of the CDR3: TGTGCCAGCAGTGTAGTGCGGGCCGAGCAGTACTTC.

CDR3 sequence (DNA): TGTGCCAGCAGTGAGGGACAGGAAGAGACTAGCGGCTCCTACGAGCAGTACTTC. Encoded protein: CASSEGQEETSGSYEQYF. The chain couples TRBV6-4 to TRBJ2-7; weak D call: TRBD2 (9 bases). Trimming left V 3 bases short and J 0 bases short, with 21 bases between. Germline CDR1 is MRHNA and CDR2 is SNTAGT. The CDR3 length is 18 residues.

The chain's CDR3 is CASSRDSSGGQRGYTDTQYF. Here the CDR3 DNA reads TGTGCCAGCAGTCGGGACTCTAGCGGGGGGCAGCGGGGATACACAGATACGCAGTATTTT. V and J are TRBV7-9 and TRBJ2-3; 11 bases match TRBD2. Germline-derived CDR1 and CDR2 are SEHNR and FQNEAQ (reference sequence). The CDR3 covers 20 residues. J gave up 2 bases and V 6 bases, and 19 bases lay outside the gene matches.

This clonotype was seen a few times. This chain connects TRBV27 to TRBJ2-1, with a tentative D call TRBD1 (6 bases). This CDR3 spans 13 amino acids. The V gene lost 3 bases and the J gene lost 15 bases, with 18 bases spanning the gap. Germline loops: CDR1 MNHEY, CDR2 SMNVEV (reference sequence). Here the CDR3 reads CASSFPPGVSLFF. The CDR3 nucleotides read TGTGCCAGCAGTTTCCCGCCAGGGGTCTCGCTGTTCTTC.

The sample holds many counts of this clonotype. The chain carries TRBV6-1 and TRBJ1-5, with D uncertain. Germline V CDR1 and CDR2: MNHNS, SASEGT. V was pared by 4 bases and J by 8 bases, with 12 bases between. The length of the CDR3 is 13 residues. CDR3 in DNA: TGTGCCAGCAGTGCCTTACGGACGGAGCCCCAGCATTTT. Protein sequence: CASSALRTEPQHF.

This chain connects TRBV29-1 to TRBJ2-2; TRBD2 is a possible D gene (5 bases). V lost 0 bases and J lost 14, with 10 bases in between. The CDR3 contains 11 residues. CDR1 is SQVTM and CDR2 is ANQGSEA in the germline V gene. As DNA, the CDR3 is TGCAGCGTTGAAGATACCCGGGGACTGTTTTTT. Its protein is CSVEDTRGLFF.

This clonotype showed up many times. This rearrangement joins TRBV3-1 to TRBJ2-1, with D possibly matching TRBD1 (5 bases). The ends were cut back, 0 bases at V and 4 bases at J, with 10 bases in the middle. The CDR3 spans 15 residues. Germline-derived CDR1 and CDR2 are LGHDT and YNNKEL (reference sequence). In DNA, the CDR3 is TGTGCCAGCAGCCAAGAGGGGCAGGGTTACAATGAGCAGTTCTTC. Translated, it gives CASSQEGQGYNEQFF.

This clonotype was seen more than once but under ten times. The gene calls are TRBV5-6 and TRBJ1-2, with TRBD1 as a possible D gene (6 bases). This CDR3 contains 16 residues. The germline V gene has CDR1 SGHDT and CDR2 YYEEEE. The ends were cut back, 1 base at V and 2 bases at J, with 15 bases in the middle. CDR3: CASSLTGSELNYGYTF. The CDR3 bases are TGTGCCAGCAGCTTGACAGGGAGTGAATTGAACTATGGCTACACCTTC. The full variable domain, completed using reference TRBV5-6 and TRBJ1-2, is DAGVTQSPTHLIKTRGQQVTLRCSPKSGHDTVSWYQQALGQGPQFIFQYYEEEERQRGNFPDRFSGHQFPNYSSELNVNALLLGDSALYLCASSLTGSELNYGYTFGSGTRLTVV.

CDR3: CASSQVGRSHQPQHF. The CDR3 DNA sequence: TGCGCCAGCAGCCAAGTTGGCAGGTCCCATCAGCCCCAGCATTTT. V gene TRBV4-1 combines with J gene TRBJ1-5, with unresolved D. This CDR3 region has 15 residues. V lost 1 base and J lost 5, with 12 bases in between. Germline values: CDR1 MGHRA, CDR2 YSYEKL.